Described below is a single T cell receptor beta chain sequence and its context. Its antigen remains unknown. The sample originates from a study of T cell repertoires in cytomegalovirus infection. Study-wide background: Both a matching HLA type and CMV infection were indicated by public TCR beta signatures.

TCRdb analysed the reads with MiXCR anew, one entry per CDR3 protein. In the table there are under 300,000 distinct CDR3 sequences, 15% to 20% of which are singletons. Overall study findings and caveats: The study found HLA-C-restricted CMV-specific TCR beta clonotypes dominating the ex vivo response.

Between the trimmed V and J ends, which lost 0 bases and 4 bases, there was a span of 17 bases. The CDR3 is 16 amino acids. Germline CDR1 SQVTM, CDR2 ANQGSEA. The sequence came from a human donor in good health (CMV status not recorded). Some clones in this sample may be carry-over from other donors' samples. Specimen: CD8+ T cells from PBMCs. The J gene is TRBJ2-3, the V gene TRBV29-1; D gene ambiguous. CDR3 nucleotide sequence: TGCAGCGTTGAAGATCGTATAGGTCTGGGCGCAGATACGCAGTATTTT. It translates to CSVEDRIGLGADTQYF.